This T cell receptor beta chain is from a study of T cells after yellow fever vaccination. Study in general: Preparation used SMART-Seq v4 Ultra Low Input for the low-cell-number fractions.

Study-wide results and limits: The CD4 compartment and the CD8 compartment contained a small share of clonotypes in common. Most primary-vaccination clones recurred post-booster (roughly 96% CD4, roughly 87% CD8). Weaker in magnitude, the secondary response showed a faster peak on day 5 versus 15.

This clonotype was picked up many times. No antigen is known for it. TCRdb processed the 5' RACE reads anew with MiXCR; each CDR3 protein has one entry. Found here are 450,000 to 600,000 distinct CDR3 sequences, approximately 13% of them singletons; the top ten hold about an eighth. This CDR3 spans 19 amino acids. The J segment lost 0 bases and the V segment lost 1 base, leaving 12 bases of the junction unmatched. Germline V lookup: CDR1 LNHNV, CDR2 YYDKDF (reference sequence). The origin of this receptor is a man younger than 40 who received the YFV17D yellow fever vaccine. The sample in question was PBMCs, obtained on the day of the yellow fever booster vaccination. This chain links TRBV15 with TRBJ2-4; TRBD2 agrees at 7 bases. CDR3 coding DNA: TGTGCCACCAGCAGAGCGGGGGGTGGAGTTACTCTAGCCAAAAACATTCAGTACTTC. It specifies CATSRAGGGVTLAKNIQYF.